The present TCR beta chain was sequenced within a study of cytomegalovirus exposure and HLA in healthy donors. Background on the study: Early on, a data release was issued that held 80 million to 90 million unique TCRs from HLA-typed donors. Points from the study as a whole: It was taken for granted in presence/absence analyses that sequencing depth across donors was roughly uniform.

Trimming removed 3 bases from V and 2 bases from J; junction bases left unmatched: 6. The CDR3 is made up of 15 amino acids. Germline V gene sequence: CDR1 SNHLY, CDR2 FYNNEI. Amplification used 60 Vbeta primers and 13 Jbeta primers. Clones were read by immunoSEQ multiplex PCR, and TCRdb kept only the in-frame ones, dropping some. The profile shows some 30,000 clones, 87% of them singletons. Regarding this clone: Its antigen is undetermined.

The rearrangement uses TRBV2 and TRBJ1-2; the match to TRBD1 covers 7 bases. The clonotype comes from a boy younger than 18 in good health and CMV-seronegative. The specimen was PBMCs. The CDR3 sequence: CASSDPQGQNYGYTF. As DNA, the CDR3 is TGTGCCAGCAGTGACCCACAGGGACAGAACTATGGCTACACCTTC. The whole variable domain, remainder taken from reference TRBV2 and TRBJ1-2, is EPEVTQTPSHQVTQMGQEVILRCVPISNHLYFYWYRQILGQKVEFLVSFYNNEISEKSEIFDDQFSVERPDGSNFTLKIRSTKLEDSAMYFCASSDPQGQNYGYTFGSGTRLTVV.